The rows below give T cell receptor beta chains drawn from one sample of a study of T cell repertoires in cytomegalovirus infection. TCRdb recomputed calls from the reads with MiXCR, one row per CDR3 protein. The sample has about 280,000 distinct CDR3 sequences, about 20% seen once. No cognate antigen is known for these TCRs. Specimen: cultured PBMCs, collected from culture after CMV antigen stimulation. The receptors come from a human donor in good health (CMV status not recorded). Some clones in this sample may be carry-over from other donors' samples. Both conserved end residues are part of each CDR3. A D gene is named only where the DNA matches it firmly. Clone sizes are given selectively: once, few, many, or a class where the clone is expanded.

d_gene	abundance	v_gene	j_gene	CDR3nt	CDR3aa
TRBD2	few	TRBV7-8	TRBJ2-1	TGTGCCAGCAGCTTAGCTGTGGCTAGCGGCCTCAATGAGCAGTTCTTC	CASSLAVASGLNEQFF
TRBD2	.	TRBV14	TRBJ2-1	TGTGCCAGCAGCCAATTAGCGGGAGTATACAATGAGCAGTTCTTC	CASSQLAGVYNEQFF
TRBD1	many	TRBV7-8	TRBJ2-2	TGTGCCAGCAGCTTAGTTAAAAGGACAGGGTCTTCTTGGAGTAACGGGGAGCTGTTTTTT	CASSLVKRTGSSWSNGELFF
.	.	TRBV12-3/TRBV12-4	TRBJ1-3	TGTGCCAGCAGTTTATCGGGGCGCTGGGGAAACACCATATATTTT	CASSLSGRWGNTIYF
TRBD2	many	TRBV7-2	TRBJ2-3	TGTGCCAGCAGCTCTAGCGGGAGGGCGGATACGCAGTATTTT	CASSSSGRADTQYF
.	.	TRBV29-1	TRBJ2-7	TGCAGCGTTGAAGGAAACACGTACGAGCAGTACTTC	CSVEGNTYEQYF
TRBD2	few	TRBV27	TRBJ2-1	TGTGCCAGCAGTTTACGACTAGCGGGAGGGTCCCCCTACAATGAGCAGTTCTTC	CASSLRLAGGSPYNEQFF
.	.	TRBV6-5	TRBJ2-1	TGTGCCAGCAGAGTCCTATCAGGGCTGTACAATGAGCAGTTCTTC	CASRVLSGLYNEQFF
TRBD1	.	TRBV29-1	TRBJ1-5	TGCAGCGTTGTGTGGACAGGGAAAAGCAATCAGCCCCAGCATTTT	CSVVWTGKSNQPQHF
.	few	TRBV28	TRBJ2-7	TGTGCCAGCAGTTTTAGGGACTACGAGCAGTACTTC	CASSFRDYEQYF
.	few	TRBV6-5	TRBJ1-4	TGTGCCAGCAGTTACTCGGCTTCAGGGATTAATGAAAAACTGTTTTTT	CASSYSASGINEKLFF
.	.	TRBV7-9	TRBJ1-5	TGTGCCAGCAGCCCACAGGGATCCGATCAGCCCCAGCATTTT	CASSPQGSDQPQHF
.	many	TRBV7-8	TRBJ1-3	TGTGCCAGCAGCCAGGTTACGGTTGGAAACACCATATATTTT	CASSQVTVGNTIYF
.	few	TRBV6-5	TRBJ2-2	TGTGCCAGCAGTTACTTCCGGGGCGTTGGGAACACCGGGGAGCTGTTTTTT	CASSYFRGVGNTGELFF
.	few	TRBV3-1	TRBJ2-1	TGTGCCAGCAGCCAAGCGACCACAGGGAGGGGAGATGAGCAGTTCTTC	CASSQATTGRGDEQFF
TRBD1	few	TRBV4-1	TRBJ1-5	TGCGCCAGCAGCCAACCGGGACAGAAAGCGGGCAAACGAGATCAGCCCCAGCATTTT	CASSQPGQKAGKRDQPQHF
.	many	TRBV6-5	TRBJ1-3	TGTGCCAGCAGTTACTCTATTAGCCAGGAGCACTCTGGAAACACCATATATTTT	CASSYSISQEHSGNTIYF
.	.	TRBV18	TRBJ1-5	TGTGCCAGCTCACCAGGACTTAGCAATCAGCCCCAGCATTTT	CASSPGLSNQPQHF
.	once	TRBV20-1	TRBJ1-2	TGCAGTGCCTCCGATTTGGGAGCACCCTATGGCTACACCTTC	CSASDLGAPYGYTF
.	few	TRBV29-1	TRBJ2-7	TGCAGCGCGGGGGACAGCCTCTACGAGCAGTACTTC	CSAGDSLYEQYF
TRBD2	.	TRBV6-1	TRBJ2-7	TGTGCCAGCAGCCCTGGATCAGTAGCGGGAGGCTACGAGCAGTACTTC	CASSPGSVAGGYEQYF
TRBD2	.	TRBV13	TRBJ2-3	TGTGCCAGCAGCTGGGCCACTAGCGGTGGGGCTACAGATACGCAGTATTTT	CASSWATSGGATDTQYF
.	many	TRBV7-2	TRBJ1-1	TGTGCCAGCAGCCGGAACAGGGTAGTCGGACACACTGAAGCTTTCTTT	CASSRNRVVGHTEAFF
TRBD2	.	TRBV12-3/TRBV12-4	TRBJ2-5	TGTGCCAGCAGTCCCCCCGGGAGGAAAACACAAGAGACCCAGTACTTC	CASSPPGRKTQETQYF
.	.	TRBV29-1	TRBJ2-7	TGCAGCGTTGATCTGGGGGACTACGAGCAGTACTTC	CSVDLGDYEQYF
TRBD2	.	TRBV27	TRBJ2-1	TGTGCCAGCAGCCGGATTAGCGGGACCTGGGACAATGAGCAGTTCTTC	CASSRISGTWDNEQFF
.	many	TRBV7-2	TRBJ2-5	TGTGCCAGCAGCTGGGGCCAGGGGTGGAGGGGAGAGACCCAGTACTTC	CASSWGQGWRGETQYF
TRBD2	many	TRBV7-2	TRBJ2-7	TGTGCCAGCAGCTTACTTTCACTAGCGGGGGCCTACGAGCAGTACTTC	CASSLLSLAGAYEQYF
TRBD2	.	TRBV5-6	TRBJ2-5	TGTGCCAGCAGCTTGGGACTAGCGGAGCAAGAGACCCAGTACTTC	CASSLGLAEQETQYF